This T cell receptor (beta chain) originates from a study of cytomegalovirus exposure and HLA in healthy donors (TCRdb year 2017). Background on the whole study: According to an earlier analysis of a few hundred of the donors, about 190 million T cells yielded 90 million to 140 million unique TCR beta sequences and about 300 Gb of sequence data. About 280 gigabases of sequencing data and around 87 million unique TCR sequences were included in an early release covering roughly 700 HLA-typed donors. Of the approximately 400 genotyped donors, 70% to 90% were placed in the genetic ancestry cluster associated with self-reported Caucasian donors. The study was designed to test whether signatures of past pathogen exposure could be identified by cataloging public T cell receptors. The T cell repertoires of some 700 subjects were profiled by immunosequencing and related to cytomegalovirus serostatus. Along with the approximately 650-subject first cohort, a separate validation cohort of over a hundred different subjects was used. To predict cytomegalovirus infection status, the study brought together high-throughput TCR immunosequencing, statistical association of individual TCRs with disease status, and machine learning. A later analysis re-examined previously published TCR beta repertoires from several hundred donors and added high-resolution HLA genotyping to investigate patterns of TCR occurrence. Rather than using new phenotypic data, the later analysis identified candidate immune exposures from TCR beta sequences and from how often those sequences occurred across donors. In an earlier analysis of over 550 of the donors, high-throughput TCR beta sequencing was used to judge whether each TCR beta V gene segment behaved as functional or pseudogenic. Donor age, sex, ethnicity and CMV serostatus were compiled together with the repertoire data. Genome-wide SNP genotypes for about 55% of the roughly 670 donors were used in a later genetic analysis, which treated that subset as a discovery cohort. Every repertoire in the discovery cohort had been generated on one and the same sequencing platform. HLA typing covered class I and class II loci at four-digit resolution. Typing coverage differed by locus: A, B, C, DRB1 and DQB1 were typed in about 629-640 donors, DQA1 in roughly 500, DPA1 in some 570, and DPB1 in about 450. Roughly five DR-DQ haplotypes were handled as single units for association and clustering, since linkage in the cohort was strong. Among 398 genotyped donors of the cohort, an average of around 240,000 unique TCR beta nucleotide sequences were sequenced per donor, roughly a sixth of them non-productive.

As to this clone: This clone's antigen is unknown. No much larger clone is present one base from it, and per-base qualities are unavailable.

The cohort comprised more than 550 healthy bone marrow donors. Cohort members were all nominally healthy when sampled, although unrecorded immune exposures were likely present. The donor was CMV seronegative and was included in the group of about 350 seronegative cohort members. Every donor gave a peripheral blood sample, and the peripheral blood mononuclear cells from that sample were used for TCR beta sequencing. The Qiagen DNeasy Blood Extraction Kit was used to extract genomic DNA from the blood cell samples. CDR1 and CDR2, per the germline V gene, are SGHAT and FQNNGV. Including the terminal cysteine and phenylalanine, the CDR3 comprises 19 residues. Only the CDR3 part of the read is kept: 57 bases, read in frame from the first base. Here V drops 3 bases and J drops 5 bases, and the junction holds 19 bases not matched to any gene. Paper-wide results and their limitations: In this cohort, only TCR beta chains were sequenced, and detectable features were limited by the absence of alpha or paired-chain data. An earlier analysis of around 540 of the donors showed that most TCR beta V segments appeared in productive rearrangements either about 87% or about 30% of the time, which broadly matched IMGT annotations. Some IMGT-functional V segments, including TRBV6-2 and TRBV6-3, could not be distinguished by the 87-base-pair reads and were therefore excluded. A few of the identified cytomegalovirus-associated TCR beta chains were confirmed in vitro to be specific for cytomegalovirus antigens. Correlated functional status among segregating V segments might reflect linkage disequilibrium, but an unknown experimental factor could not be ruled out. Because counts were too low, some 16 rarely observed V segments, including chromosome 9 orphons, were excluded from the earlier analysis of 587 of the donors. A group of highly shared sequence variants was considered likely to be a technical artifact of the sequencing pipeline. At a false discovery rate of 0.05, a later analysis linked fewer than 20,000 TCR beta sequences to specific HLA alleles. In a later analysis, TCR association rates were found to vary across HLA loci, with the most associated TCRs seen for DRB1 alleles and the fewest for HLA-C alleles. A later analysis found that HLA-associated TCR beta chains were more clonally expanded and had lower generation probabilities than equally common non-associated chains. Because HLA typing was unavailable for some donors at each locus, only the typed subset was used in association tests. Sequencing depth was assumed to be roughly uniform across donors in the presence/absence analyses, though that assumption may not hold. It was suggested by the authors that the approach could potentially be generalized to other disease states and immunological phenotypes. CMV serostatus was the only immune exposure information available for the cohort. Compared with the approximately 670-donor mean, donors in an Asian-associated ancestry cluster had fewer N-insertions in productive TCRs, according to a later genetic analysis. In both the original and validation cohorts, the classifier was reported to diagnose cytomegalovirus status with high specificity and sensitivity. A further reported finding was that TCR beta sequences accurately predicted the HLA-A and HLA-B alleles for most subjects in the first cohort. A later analysis reported that several top co-occurrence clusters appeared linked to parvovirus B19, influenza, CMV and Epstein-Barr virus. Strong co-occurrence of HLA alleles, especially DR and DQ, made assigning TCR associations to individual alleles difficult. A later genetic analysis associated a missense DCLRE1C variant with V-gene and J-gene trimming of TCR beta chains, and an independent cohort replicated the association. Most TCR sequences were observed very rarely across donors, whereas some public TCRs were present in many individuals. A total of fewer than 200 TCR beta chains were listed by the study as associated with cytomegalovirus. Most CMV-associated TCR beta chains appeared to be HLA-restricted in a later analysis, and the HLA associations seemed to be driven largely by CMV exposure.

Library prep was done by the immunoSEQ multiplex PCR assay. The multiplex PCR relied on a mix of 60 forward primers for TCR Vbeta segments and 13 reverse primers for TCR Jbeta segments. A multiplex PCR assay on genomic DNA amplified the CDR3 region of rearranged TCR beta genes. On the Illumina HiSeq System, the amplified TCR beta libraries were sequenced as 87-base-pair reads. The authors' analysis ran thus. A later analysis counted 75 million to 100 million unique TCR beta chains across the 550 to 750 repertoires, and roughly 11 million of these chains were shared by at least two donors. A nearest-neighbor algorithm error-corrected the raw reads and collapsed the reads into unique sequences, merging closely related sequences to remove PCR and sequencing errors. V, D and J gene segments were assigned by aligning CDR3 sequences to IMGT reference sequences. For a sequence to be retained, at least a six-nucleotide match to both a V gene segment and a J gene segment was required. A rearrangement was called productive if the CDR3 had no stop codons and remained in frame with V and J, and every other rearrangement was called non-productive. CDR3 was defined according to IMGT convention as the region running from the second conserved V-encoded cysteine to the conserved J-encoded phenylalanine. In an earlier analysis of just under 600 of the donors, sequences lacking an unambiguous match to a single V gene segment were excluded. An earlier analysis of fewer than 650 of the donors classified V segments as functional when productive rearrangements were above 56.7% and as segregating when the standard deviation between donors was above 5%. A statistical classification framework was built for diagnosing cytomegalovirus status from the catalog of TCR beta chain sequences. In a later analysis, V and J genes were assigned by comparing TCR nucleotide sequences against IMGT/GENE-DB human TR gene sequences. In a later analysis, CDR3 sequences and most-parsimonious VDJ recombination scenarios were assigned using the TCRdist pipeline. In a later analysis, every TCR beta chain was defined by the combination of its CDR3 amino acid sequence and its V-gene family, and reads without a unique V-gene family were dropped. In a later analysis, 450 to 600 highly shared, low-generation-probability nucleotide sequences were removed to address suspected cross-contamination and a sequencing artifact. For each public chain, a later analysis derived a clonal expansion index from normalized ranks of inferred template counts within each repertoire. A later analysis computed generation probabilities with a VDJ recombination model fitted to out-of-frame rearrangements, and checked the results against IGoR. A later analysis scored TCR-TCR, TCR-HLA and TCR-CMV co-occurrence with hypergeometric tests, applying a repertoire-size bias correction to TCR pairs. To estimate false discovery rates, a later analysis permuted the HLA or CMV assignments 20 times. In a later analysis, co-occurring TCRs were grouped using DBSCAN, and TCRdist sequence similarity was added for clustering within HLA-allele-positive subsets. Repertoires with fewer than 30,000 or more than 120,000 public chains, plus five repertoires with anomalous nucleotide sharing, were excluded from co-occurrence clustering. Sourced from immuneACCESS, this table was stored by TCRdb with only in-frame sequences that have V and J called. A share of the clones is absent; for the studies checked, an unresolved V gene accounts for under half, and the remainder has no known explanation. V, J and clone size reflect that table, while D and trimming were determined from the DNA. The sample data list about 140,000 clones, and roughly 79% of these were observed just once. The leading ten clones occupy more than 0.95% of the sample.

The sequenced material came from PBMCs. The sequence came from a man between 18 and 29 years old in good health and CMV-seronegative. The chain is assembled from TRBV11-2 and TRBJ2-3; TRBD2 matches 8 bases in the middle. Read as DNA, the sequence is TGTGCCAGCAGCTTTGAGGGCAGGGAACGCCTAGCGGGTCTAGATACGCAGTATTTT. The translation is CASSFEGRERLAGLDTQYF.